This T cell receptor beta chain was identified in a study of cytotoxic CD8 clonotypes in ibrutinib-treated CLL. At the level of the study: The patients, about a dozen relapsed/refractory and 15 treatment-naive, included around 17 who were IGHV unmutated. After a median of 68 months, 14 patients stayed remitted and some twelve progressed; responses had been partial in 24 and complete in 2. On average, each sample had 255,043 productive templates and approximately 100,000 productive rearrangements.

To note about this clone: Its specificity is not known.

General study findings and limits: Before falling back toward baseline at progression, clonality had risen at the time of ibrutinib response.

Germline V CDR1 and CDR2: LNHDA, SQIVND (reference sequence). With 5 bases removed from V and 7 bases from J, the gap between germline ends came to 9 bases. The CDR3 length is 12 residues. The table came from immunoSEQ multiplex PCR; TCRdb's copy has only in-frame clones and leaves some out. The profile covers some 81,000 clones, with roughly 83% appearing a single time and roughly 5% taken by the ten largest. This clonotype was sampled from a human donor with chronic lymphocytic leukemia. The sequences come from PBMCs, collected after 12 months of ibrutinib treatment. This chain links TRBV19 with TRBJ2-4; tentatively, D is TRBD2 (5 bases). The CDR3 here is CASSAGDNIQYF. CDR3 coding DNA: TGTGCCAGTAGTGCCGGGGATAACATTCAGTACTTC.